Reported below is one T cell receptor beta chain. Its antigen is unknown. This entry is derived from a study of cytomegalovirus exposure and HLA in healthy donors. This PCR relied on a set of 60 Vbeta primers and 13 Jbeta primers. TCRdb's table, derived via immunoSEQ multiplex PCR, lists solely in-frame clones and lacks some. The table includes 99,000 or so clones, over 75% detected once. Trimming pared 1 base from V and 6 bases from J, leaving 11 bases between. Germline CDR1 reads SGHRS; CDR2 reads YFSETQ. The CDR3 totals 15 residues. Study results and limitations: Earlier findings revealed that most TCR beta V segments proved productive either about 87% or about 30% of the time.

The specimen sequenced was PBMCs. This receptor was taken from a young man in good health and CMV-seropositive. V is TRBV5-1 and J is TRBJ1-6; D is ambiguous. The CDR3 coding sequence is TGCGCCAGCAGCTTGTCGGAACAGATTAATTCACCCCTCCACTTT. Encoded protein: CASSLSEQINSPLHF.